The 12 T cell receptor beta chains below come from one sample, sequenced in a study of blood T cells in healthy people across ages. A second PCR of about 7 to 12 cycles used a sample-barcoded 5' primer and a J-beta primer mix. TCRdb independently ran MiXCR on the 5' RACE reads; one entry per CDR3 protein. Of 650,000 to 950,000 distinct CDR3 sequences in the sample, roughly 44% are singletons; the top ten hold about a fifth. The sample consisted of blood. The receptors shown here come from a man aged 55 to 69 in good health.

In its sample, this clonotype was seen a few times. The chain recombines TRBV27 with TRBJ2-7; 9 bases are a match to TRBD1. The V and J ends lost 5 bases and 3 bases, in that order; junction bases with no gene match: 5. This CDR3 has 14 residues. The germline V gene encodes CDR1 MNHEY and CDR2 SMNVEV (reference sequence). CDR3 loop: CASSRWDRDYEQYF. DNA for the CDR3: TGTGCCAGCAGTCGTTGGGACAGGGACTACGAGCAGTACTTC.

The rearrangement joins TRBV20-1 to TRBJ2-1; no clear D gene. This CDR3 region has 14 residues. Trimming cost V 3 bases and J 10 bases, with 19 bases left between them. The germline CDR1 and CDR2 sequences are DFQATT and SNEGSKA (reference sequence). CDR3 region: CSARVYGVTYEQFF. For the CDR3, the DNA is TGCAGTGCTAGGGTGTACGGCGTAACCTACGAGCAGTTCTTC.

The gene calls are TRBV13 and TRBJ1-2; TRBD1 is a possible D gene (5 bases). The V gene's germline CDR1 is PRHDT and CDR2 FYEKMQ (reference sequence). V lost 2 bases to trimming and J lost 4 bases, with 11 bases between them. The CDR3 runs to 14 residues. This CDR3 is CASSLRGTSYGYTF. CDR3 coding DNA: TGTGCCAGCAGCTTAAGAGGGACGAGCTATGGCTACACCTTC.

This sequence joins TRBV9 and TRBJ1-5; D remains unclear. Trimming left V 3 bases short and J 0 bases short, with 10 bases between. The CDR3 is made up of 15 amino acids. Germline CDR1 and CDR2: SGDLS and YYNGEE. The CDR3 sequence: CASSAEGNSNQPQHF. In DNA form, the CDR3 reads TGTGCCAGCAGCGCAGAAGGGAATAGCAATCAGCCCCAGCATTTT. Full variable domain (rest looked up from reference TRBV9 and TRBJ1-5): DSGVTQTPKHLITATGQRVTLRCSPRSGDLSVYWYQQSLDQGLQFLIQYYNGEERAKGNILERFSAQQFPDLHSELNLSSLELGDSALYFCASSAEGNSNQPQHFGDGTRLSIL.

J is TRBJ2-1 and V is TRBV3-1; unclear D gene. Germline CDR1 is LGHDT and CDR2 is YNNKEL (reference sequence). The CDR3 runs to 12 residues. V shed 3 bases and J shed 13 bases, with 13 bases lying between them. The CDR3 spells CASSHRVPRQFF. Written as DNA, the CDR3 is TGTGCCAGCAGCCATCGAGTTCCCAGACAGTTCTTC.

This chain links TRBV10-3 with TRBJ2-5; D remains unclear. The CDR3 contains 14 residues. Germline CDR1 ENHRY, CDR2 SYGVKD. V was pared by 6 bases and J by 5 bases, with 16 bases between. The CDR3 loop is CAISDSFYRETQYF. DNA for the CDR3: TGTGCCATCAGCGATAGTTTTTACCGGGAGACCCAGTACTTC.

This chain links TRBV21-1 with TRBJ2-7; TRBD2 is the table's D call, not checked against the DNA. TRBV21-1 is tagged as a pseudogene. This CDR3 is built from 14 residues. As DNA, the CDR3 is TGTGCTAGCAGCAACGGGGGGGGATTACGCGAGCAGTACTTC. As protein: CASSNGGGLREQYF.

V is TRBV6-2 or TRBV6-3 and J is TRBJ2-4; 10 bases line up with TRBD2. The J call may be faulty, since TRBJ2-7 better matches the DNA end. Per germline, CDR1 MNHEY and CDR2 SVGEGT. This CDR3 spans 13 amino acids. CDR3 bases: TGTGCCAGCAGGGTAGCGGGGGGCCACGAGCAGTACTTC. Its protein is CASRVAGGHEQYF.

This chain connects TRBV20-1 to TRBJ1-5, with D tentatively TRBD1 (5 bases). Germline V gene sequence: CDR1 DFQATT, CDR2 SNEGSKA (reference sequence). The CDR3 runs to 14 residues. V lost 3 bases, J lost 7 bases, and 16 bases lay in between. The CDR3 coding sequence is TGCAGTGCTAGGAGCCGGGACTCATACCAGCCCCAGCATTTT. Residues: CSARSRDSYQPQHF.

Concerning this clonotype itself: The junction departs from the called germline gene at one end, perhaps through a read error. The chain is built from TRBV6-5 and TRBJ2-7; 7 bases map to TRBD2. CDR1 MNHEY and CDR2 SVGAGI come from the germline V gene. There are 13 residues in the CDR3. In nucleotides, the CDR3 is TGTGCCAGCAGCTCCAGCGGGACCCACGAGCTGTACTTC. Residues: CASSSSGTHELYF.

V and J are TRBV25-1 and TRBJ1-4, with a weak D call TRBD1 (5 bases). The V and J ends lost 3 bases and 7 bases respectively, with 12 bases between them. CDR3 size: 14 residues. Germline V gives CDR1 MGHDK, CDR2 SYGVNS. CDR3 region: CASSDRGAGEKLFF. CDR3 DNA sequence: TGTGCCAGCAGTGATAGAGGGGCCGGTGAAAAACTGTTTTTT.

The genes are TRBV9 and TRBJ1-4; 7 bases agree with TRBD1. From germline, CDR1 is SGDLS and CDR2 YYNGEE. The CDR3 runs to 15 residues. Trimming cost V 4 bases and J 5 bases; bases outside gene matches: 8. CDR3 in DNA: TGTGCCAGCAGCCCGACGACAGGGTCGAATGAAAAACTGTTTTTT. Translation: CASSPTTGSNEKLFF.